The table lists the clone carrying this T cell receptor beta chain with a few counts. Its antigen remains unidentified. This may be a read error: a much more frequent sequence differs by one nucleotide. RNA was extracted from bulk tissue without any cell sorting. A modified ARM-PCR protocol with three rounds of nested PCR amplified TCRbeta. Via MiXCR, TCRdb re-called the multiplex PCR reads, giving one row per CDR3 protein. The data hold about 93,000 distinct CDR3 sequences, with roughly two thirds observed a single time. The data were obtained in a study of tumor and adjacent non-tumor tissue in lung cancer. Study overall: There were some 11 adenocarcinoma, a couple of squamous cell carcinoma and 1 small cell lung cancer cases. Broader study findings: Top 100 clones took a larger repertoire share in normal lung. Compared with tumor, normal lung showed significantly lower TCR diversity. Patients with more diverse tumor TCRs had worse survival.

What was sequenced was lung tumor tissue. This TCR was sampled from a man in his 70s with non-small cell lung cancer.

This CDR3 is CAIRSAGNGKLFF. The CDR3, as DNA: TGTGCCATCCGGTCCGCGGGGAATGGAAAACTGTTTTTT. The V and J genes are TRBV12-3 or TRBV12-4 and TRBJ1-4; no clear D. The length of the CDR3 is 13 residues.